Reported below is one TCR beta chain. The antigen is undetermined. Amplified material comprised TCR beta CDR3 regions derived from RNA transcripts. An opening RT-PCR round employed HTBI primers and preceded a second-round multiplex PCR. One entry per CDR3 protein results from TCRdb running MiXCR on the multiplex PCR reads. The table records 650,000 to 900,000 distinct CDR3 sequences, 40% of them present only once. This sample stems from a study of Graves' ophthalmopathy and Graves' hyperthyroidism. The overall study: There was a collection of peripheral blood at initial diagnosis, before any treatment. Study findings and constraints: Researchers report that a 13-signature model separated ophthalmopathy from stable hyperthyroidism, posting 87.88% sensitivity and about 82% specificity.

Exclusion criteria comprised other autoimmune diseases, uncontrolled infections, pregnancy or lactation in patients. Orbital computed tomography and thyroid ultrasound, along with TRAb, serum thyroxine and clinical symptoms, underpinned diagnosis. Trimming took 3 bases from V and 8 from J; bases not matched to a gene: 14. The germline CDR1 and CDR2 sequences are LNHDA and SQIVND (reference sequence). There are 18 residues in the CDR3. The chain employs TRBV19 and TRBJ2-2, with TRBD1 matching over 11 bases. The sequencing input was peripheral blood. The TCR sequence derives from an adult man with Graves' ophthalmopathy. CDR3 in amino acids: CASSIRPVDRGRVGELFF. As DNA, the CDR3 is TGTGCCAGTAGTATTCGACCAGTGGACAGGGGGCGCGTAGGGGAGCTGTTTTTT.